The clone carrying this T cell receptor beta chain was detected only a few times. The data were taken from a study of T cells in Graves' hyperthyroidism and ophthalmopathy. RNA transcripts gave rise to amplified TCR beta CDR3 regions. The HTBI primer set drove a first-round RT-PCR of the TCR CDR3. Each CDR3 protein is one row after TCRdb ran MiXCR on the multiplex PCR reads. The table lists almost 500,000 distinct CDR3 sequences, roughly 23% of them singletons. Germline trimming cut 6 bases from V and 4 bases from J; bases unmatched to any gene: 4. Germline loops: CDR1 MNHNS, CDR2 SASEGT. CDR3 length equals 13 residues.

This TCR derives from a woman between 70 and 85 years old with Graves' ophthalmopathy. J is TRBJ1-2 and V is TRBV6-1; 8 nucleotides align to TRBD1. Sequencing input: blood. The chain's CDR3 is CASRITGGYGYTF. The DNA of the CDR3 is TGTGCCAGCAGAATTACAGGGGGCTATGGCTACACCTTC.